These T cell receptor beta chains were read from a single sample in a study of T-cell reconstitution after alpha-beta-depleted transplantation in children. TCRdb reanalysed the PCR reads using MiXCR and keeps one entry per CDR3 protein. This table holds approximately 300,000 distinct CDR3 sequences, about 7.3% found once. The sample in question was peripheral blood, obtained 360 days after TCRalphabeta/CD19-depleted stem cell transplant. The receptors shown here come from a female patient aged 2-9 years who had a stem cell transplant for Fanconi anemia, so the T cells may come from the graft donor. Each CDR3 is given with its conserved first and last residue. The D gene is left open where the match is weak. Some rows mark clone size as missing; the rest say once, few, many or name a class of expanded clone.

>TRBJ1-4|TRBV21-1|-|-
TGTGCCAGCAGCAAGGGAGGGAAGGTTAATGAAAAACTGTTTTTT
CASSKGGKVNEKLFF
>TRBJ2-7|TRBV20-1|TRBD2|many
TGCAGTGCCACCGGGGTAGCGGGGGGAGCGTCCTACGAGCAGTACTTC
CSATGVAGGASYEQYF
>TRBJ1-5|TRBV3-1|TRBD1|few
TGTGCCAGCAGCCACACGACAGGGCTCAATCAGCCCCAGCATTTT
CASSHTTGLNQPQHF
>TRBJ2-1|TRBV20-1|TRBD1|many
TGCAGTGCTAGCCCCGGGACAGGGGCGGATGAGCAGTTCTTC
CSASPGTGADEQFF
>TRBJ1-5|TRBV28|-|many
TGTGCCAGCAGTTATCGGACAGATCAACAGCCCCAGCATTTT
CASSYRTDQQPQHF
>TRBJ1-1|TRBV29-1|-|many
TGCAGCGTTGGTTACTCCAACCGGGTGGGCACTGAAGCTTTCTTT
CSVGYSNRVGTEAFF
>TRBJ2-7|TRBV5-1|-|many
TGCGCCAGCAGCTTGGTACCCACAGCTACCTACGAGCAGTACTTC
CASSLVPTATYEQYF
>TRBJ2-2|TRBV24-1|TRBD2|few
TGTGCCACCAGTGAGGGGAGCGGGAGGGCCAAAACCGGGGAGCTGTTTTTT
CATSEGSGRAKTGELFF
>TRBJ2-5|TRBV7-9|-|many
TGTGCCAGCAGCCGCCGCCCAGGGGAGAGAAAGACCCAGTACTTC
CASSRRPGERKTQYF
>TRBJ2-1|TRBV28|TRBD2|few
TGTGCCAGCAGTTTATTGGAGGCGGGGGGGCTCGAGTTCTTC
CASSLLEAGGLEFF
>TRBJ1-2|TRBV28|-|-
TGTGCCAGCCGGGCAGGGAGTCTCGTCTATGGCTACACCTTC
CASRAGSLVYGYTF
>TRBJ2-5|TRBV20-1|-|few
TGCAGTGCTAGTTCCGCGGAGGGGACCCAGTACTTC
CSASSAEGTQYF
>TRBJ2-7|TRBV6-2/TRBV6-3|TRBD1|many
TGTGCCAGCAGTCGGACAGGGAGGCAGTACTTC
CASSRTGRQYF
>TRBJ2-7|TRBV5-1|-|many
TGCGCCAGCTCAATGGGACGGAGCTACGAGCAGTACTTC
CASSMGRSYEQYF
>TRBJ2-1|TRBV5-1|-|many
TGCGCCAGCAGCTCTCGACTAGGGCTCTACAATGAGCAGTTCTTC
CASSSRLGLYNEQFF
>TRBJ2-4|TRBV5-1|-|many
TGCGCCAGCAGCTTGAGGCAGGGTATATCCAAAAACATTCAGTACTTC
CASSLRQGISKNIQYF
>TRBJ1-1|TRBV7-9|-|many
TGTGCCAGCAGCTTACACATGGAGAACACTGAAGCTTTCTTT
CASSLHMENTEAFF
>TRBJ1-4|TRBV3-1|TRBD1|-
TGTGCCAGCAGCCAAGTTGGGACAGGGCGGGAAAAACTGTTTTTT
CASSQVGTGREKLFF
>TRBJ2-1|TRBV7-3|TRBD2|many
TGTGCCAGCAGCGTTACCGGGACTAGTAGTAATGAGCAGTTCTTC
CASSVTGTSSNEQFF
>TRBJ1-1|TRBV6-5|-|few
TGTGCCAGCAGTTTAGGGGCCGGGATTGGGCACACTGAAGCTTTCTTT
CASSLGAGIGHTEAFF
>TRBJ1-1|TRBV6-6|-|many
TGTGCCAGCAGAGGGGCCGCTGAAGCTTTCTTT
CASRGAAEAFF
>TRBJ1-1|TRBV12-3/TRBV12-4|-|many
TGTGCCAGCAGTTTCGGGGAATACAACACTGAAGCTTTCTTT
CASSFGEYNTEAFF
>TRBJ2-2|TRBV28|-|many
TGTGCCAGCAGTCTCATATACACCGGGGAGCTGTTTTTT
CASSLIYTGELFF